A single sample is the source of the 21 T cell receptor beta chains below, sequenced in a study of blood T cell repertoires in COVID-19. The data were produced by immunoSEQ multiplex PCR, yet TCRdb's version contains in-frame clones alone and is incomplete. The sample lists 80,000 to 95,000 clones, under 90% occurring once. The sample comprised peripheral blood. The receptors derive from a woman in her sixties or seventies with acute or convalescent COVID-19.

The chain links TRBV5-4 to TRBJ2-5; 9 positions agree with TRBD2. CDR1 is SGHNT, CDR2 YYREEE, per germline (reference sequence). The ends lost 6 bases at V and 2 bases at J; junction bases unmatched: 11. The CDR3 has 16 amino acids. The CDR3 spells CASNRGGGGAQETQYF. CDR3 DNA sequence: TGTGCCAGCAATCGAGGGGGCGGGGGGGCGCAAGAGACCCAGTACTTC.

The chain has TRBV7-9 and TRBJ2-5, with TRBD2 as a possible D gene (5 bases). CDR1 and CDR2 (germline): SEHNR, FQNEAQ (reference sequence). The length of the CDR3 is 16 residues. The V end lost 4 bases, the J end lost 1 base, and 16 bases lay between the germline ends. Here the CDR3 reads CASSSLAGGSQETQYF. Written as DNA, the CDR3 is TGTGCCAGCAGCTCATTGGCGGGCGGTAGCCAAGAGACCCAGTACTTC.

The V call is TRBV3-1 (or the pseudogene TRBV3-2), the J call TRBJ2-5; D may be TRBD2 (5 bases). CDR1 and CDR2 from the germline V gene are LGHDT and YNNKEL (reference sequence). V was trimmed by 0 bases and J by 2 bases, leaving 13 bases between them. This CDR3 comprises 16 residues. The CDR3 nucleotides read TGTGCCAGCAGCCAAGAAGTGGCTAGCCGGCAAGAGACCCAGTACTTC. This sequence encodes CASSQEVASRQETQYF.

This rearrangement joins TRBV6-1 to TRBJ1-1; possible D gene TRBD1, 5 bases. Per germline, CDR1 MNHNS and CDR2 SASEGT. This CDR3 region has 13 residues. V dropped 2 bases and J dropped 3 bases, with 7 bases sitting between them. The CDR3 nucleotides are TGTGCCAGCAGTGAACAGGGCGACACTGAAGCTTTCTTT. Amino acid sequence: CASSEQGDTEAFF.

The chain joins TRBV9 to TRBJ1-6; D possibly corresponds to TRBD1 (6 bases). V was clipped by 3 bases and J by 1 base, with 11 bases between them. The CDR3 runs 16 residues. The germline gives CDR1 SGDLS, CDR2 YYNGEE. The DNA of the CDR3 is TGTGCCAGCAGCGCCCAGGACAGATCCTATAATTCACCCCTCCACTTT. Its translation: CASSAQDRSYNSPLHF.

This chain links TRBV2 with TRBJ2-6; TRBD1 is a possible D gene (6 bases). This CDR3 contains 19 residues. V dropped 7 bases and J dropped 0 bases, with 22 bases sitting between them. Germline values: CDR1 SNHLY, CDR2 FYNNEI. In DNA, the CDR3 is TGTGCCAGCATGGTGGGTGGGGACACAGTAAACTCTGGGGCCAACGTCCTGACTTTC. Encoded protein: CASMVGGDTVNSGANVLTF.

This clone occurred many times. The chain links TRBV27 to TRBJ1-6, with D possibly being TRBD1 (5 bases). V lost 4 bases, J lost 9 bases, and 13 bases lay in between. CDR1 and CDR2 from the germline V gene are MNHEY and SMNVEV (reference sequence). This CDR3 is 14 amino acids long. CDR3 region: CASSSIQGGSPLHF. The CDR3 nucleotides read TGTGCCAGCAGTTCTATCCAGGGCGGTTCACCCCTCCACTTT.

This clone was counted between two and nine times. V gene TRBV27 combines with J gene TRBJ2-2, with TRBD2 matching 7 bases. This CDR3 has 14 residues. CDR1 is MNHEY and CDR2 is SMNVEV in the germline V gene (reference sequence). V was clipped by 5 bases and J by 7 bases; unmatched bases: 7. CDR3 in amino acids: CASSLSAGRGELFF. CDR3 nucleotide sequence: TGTGCCAGCAGTCTCTCAGCGGGACGCGGGGAGCTGTTTTTT.

The DNA for the CDR3 is TGTGCCACTACCCTAGGGACACCATATGGCTACACCTTC. Its translation is CATTLGTPYGYTF. The chain uses TRBV7-9 and TRBJ1-2, with D maybe TRBD1 (6 bases). Trimming shortened V by 10 bases and J by 5 bases, and 17 bases separated the two germline ends. From germline, CDR1 is SEHNR and CDR2 FQNEAQ (reference sequence). CDR3 length: 13 amino acids.

CDR3 loop: CSVENRPSNTEAFF. The CDR3 DNA follows: TGCAGCGTTGAAAACAGGCCCTCGAACACTGAAGCTTTCTTT. The J gene is TRBJ1-1, the V gene TRBV29-1; possible D gene TRBD1, 5 bases. Trimming shortened V by 2 bases and J by 1 base, and 11 bases separated the two germline ends. The CDR3 totals 14 residues. Germline CDR1 is SQVTM and CDR2 is ANQGSEA.

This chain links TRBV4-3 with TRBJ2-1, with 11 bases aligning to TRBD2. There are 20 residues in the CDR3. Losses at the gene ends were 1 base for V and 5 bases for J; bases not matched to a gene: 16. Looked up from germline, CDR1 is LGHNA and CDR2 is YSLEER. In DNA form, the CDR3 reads TGCGCCAGCAGCCAAGTGAGGGTCTGGGGACTAGCGGCAGGAGACAATGAGCAGTTCTTC. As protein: CASSQVRVWGLAAGDNEQFF.

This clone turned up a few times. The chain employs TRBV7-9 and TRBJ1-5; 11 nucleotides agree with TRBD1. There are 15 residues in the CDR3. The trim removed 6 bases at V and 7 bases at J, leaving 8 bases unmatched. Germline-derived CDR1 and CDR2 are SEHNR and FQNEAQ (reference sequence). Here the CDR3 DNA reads TGTGCCAGCAGTTCGGGACAGGGGGTACACCAGCCCCAGCATTTT. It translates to CASSSGQGVHQPQHF.

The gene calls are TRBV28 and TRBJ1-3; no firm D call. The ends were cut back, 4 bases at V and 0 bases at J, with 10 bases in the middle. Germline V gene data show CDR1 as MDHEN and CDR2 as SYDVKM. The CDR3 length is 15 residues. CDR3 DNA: TGTGCCAGCAGTTGGTACAGCTACTCTGGAAACACCATATATTTT. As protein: CASSWYSYSGNTIYF.

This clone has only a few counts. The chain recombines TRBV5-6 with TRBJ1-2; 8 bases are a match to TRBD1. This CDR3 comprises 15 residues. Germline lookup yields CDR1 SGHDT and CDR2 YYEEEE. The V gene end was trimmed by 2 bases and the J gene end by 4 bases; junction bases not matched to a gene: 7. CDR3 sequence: CASSFGDRGGYGYTF. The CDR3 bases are TGTGCCAGCAGCTTTGGAGACAGGGGCGGCTATGGCTACACCTTC.

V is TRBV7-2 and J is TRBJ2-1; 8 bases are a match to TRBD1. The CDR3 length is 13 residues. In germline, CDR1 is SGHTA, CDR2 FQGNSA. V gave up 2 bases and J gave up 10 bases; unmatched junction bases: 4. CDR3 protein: CASSLQGAGEQFF. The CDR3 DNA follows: TGTGCCAGCAGCTTACAGGGGGCAGGGGAGCAGTTCTTC.

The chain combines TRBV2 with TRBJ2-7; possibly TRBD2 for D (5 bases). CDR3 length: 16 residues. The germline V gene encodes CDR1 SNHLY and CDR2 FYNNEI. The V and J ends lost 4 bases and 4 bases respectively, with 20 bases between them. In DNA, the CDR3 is TGTGCCAGCAGTGTAGAGACACCCCGGGGATCTTACGAGCAGTACGTC. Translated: CASSVETPRGSYEQYV.

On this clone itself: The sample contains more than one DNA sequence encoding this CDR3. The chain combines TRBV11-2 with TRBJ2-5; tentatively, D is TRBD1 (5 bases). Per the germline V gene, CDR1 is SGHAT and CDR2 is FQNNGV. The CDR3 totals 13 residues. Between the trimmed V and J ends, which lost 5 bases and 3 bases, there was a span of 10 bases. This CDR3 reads CASSVTGKETQYF. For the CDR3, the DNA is TGTGCCAGCAGCGTTACAGGAAAAGAGACCCAGTACTTC. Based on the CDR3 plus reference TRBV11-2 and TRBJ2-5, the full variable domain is EAGVAQSPRYKIIEKRQSVAFWCNPISGHATLYWYQQILGQGPKLLIQFQNNGVVDDSQLPKDRFSAERLKGVDSTLKIQPAKLEDSAVYLCASSVTGKETQYFGPGTRLLVL.

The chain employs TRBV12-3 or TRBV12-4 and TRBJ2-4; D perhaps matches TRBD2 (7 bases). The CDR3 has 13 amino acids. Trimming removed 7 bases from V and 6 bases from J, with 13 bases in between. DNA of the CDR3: TGTGCCAGCACCCTAGGGGGGGGAAACATTCAGTACTTC. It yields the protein CASTLGGGNIQYF.

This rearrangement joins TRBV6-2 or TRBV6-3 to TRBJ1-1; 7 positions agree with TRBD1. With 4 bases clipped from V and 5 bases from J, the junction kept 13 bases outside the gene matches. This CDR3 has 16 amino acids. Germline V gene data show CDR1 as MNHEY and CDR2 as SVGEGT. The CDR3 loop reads CASSSIPQGIWTEAFF. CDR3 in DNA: TGTGCCAGCAGTTCAATCCCACAGGGGATTTGGACTGAAGCTTTCTTT.

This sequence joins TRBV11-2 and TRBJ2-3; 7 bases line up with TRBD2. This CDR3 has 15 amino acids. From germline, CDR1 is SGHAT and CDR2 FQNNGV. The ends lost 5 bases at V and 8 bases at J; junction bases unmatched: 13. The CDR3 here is CASSNRLAPIGTQYF. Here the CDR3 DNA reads TGTGCCAGCAGCAACAGACTAGCTCCGATAGGTACGCAGTATTTT.

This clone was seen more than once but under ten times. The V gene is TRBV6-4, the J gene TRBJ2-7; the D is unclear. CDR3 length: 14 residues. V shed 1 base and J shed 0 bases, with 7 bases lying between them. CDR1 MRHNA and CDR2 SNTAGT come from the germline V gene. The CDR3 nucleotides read TGTGCCAGCAGTGACTACACCAGCTCCTACGAGCAGTACGTC. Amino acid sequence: CASSDYTSSYEQYV.